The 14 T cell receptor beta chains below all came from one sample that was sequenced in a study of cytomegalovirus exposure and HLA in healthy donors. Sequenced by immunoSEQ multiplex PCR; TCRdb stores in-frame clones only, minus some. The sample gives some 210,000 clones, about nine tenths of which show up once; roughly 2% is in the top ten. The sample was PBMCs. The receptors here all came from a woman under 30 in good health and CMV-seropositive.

In DNA form, the CDR3 reads TGTGCCAGCAGCCTCGGGCAGCGGGGGAACACTGAAGCTTTCTTT. This sequence encodes CASSLGQRGNTEAFF. The chain carries TRBV7-9 and TRBJ1-1; D is unresolved. V was pared by 5 bases and J by 1 base, with 14 bases between. The CDR3 loop spans 15 amino acids. Germline CDR1 reads SEHNR; CDR2 reads FQNEAQ (reference sequence).

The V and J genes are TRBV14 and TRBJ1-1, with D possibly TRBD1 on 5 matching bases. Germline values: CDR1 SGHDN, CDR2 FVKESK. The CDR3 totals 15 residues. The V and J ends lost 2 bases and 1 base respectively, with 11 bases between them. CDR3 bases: TGTGCCAGCAGCCAACGGGACTTTAGGAACACTGAAGCTTTCTTT. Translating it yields CASSQRDFRNTEAFF.

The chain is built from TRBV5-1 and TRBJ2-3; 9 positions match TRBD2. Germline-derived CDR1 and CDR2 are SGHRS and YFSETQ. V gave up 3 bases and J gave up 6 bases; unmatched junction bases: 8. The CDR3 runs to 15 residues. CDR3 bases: TGCGCCAGCAGCTCAATAGCGGGAGTAGTCGATACGCAGTATTTT. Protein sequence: CASSSIAGVVDTQYF. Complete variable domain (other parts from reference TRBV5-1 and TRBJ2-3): KAGVTQTPRYLIKTRGQQVTLSCSPISGHRSVSWYQQTPGQGLQFLFEYFSETQRNKGNFPGRFSGRQFSNSRSEMNVSTLELGDSALYLCASSSIAGVVDTQYFGPGTRLTVL.

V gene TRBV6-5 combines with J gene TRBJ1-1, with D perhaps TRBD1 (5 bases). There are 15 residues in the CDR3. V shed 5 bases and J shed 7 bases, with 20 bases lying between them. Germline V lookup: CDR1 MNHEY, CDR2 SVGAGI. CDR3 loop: CASSRGRTLILEAFF. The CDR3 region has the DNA TGTGCCAGCAGTAGGGGCCGGACGCTGATACTTGAAGCTTTCTTT.

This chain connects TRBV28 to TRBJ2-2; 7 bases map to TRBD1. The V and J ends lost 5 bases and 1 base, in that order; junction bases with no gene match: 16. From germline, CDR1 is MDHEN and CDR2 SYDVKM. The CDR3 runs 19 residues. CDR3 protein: CASSGFVGGSFLNTGELFF. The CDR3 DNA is TGTGCCAGCAGTGGGTTTGTAGGGGGCAGTTTTTTGAACACCGGGGAGCTGTTTTTT.

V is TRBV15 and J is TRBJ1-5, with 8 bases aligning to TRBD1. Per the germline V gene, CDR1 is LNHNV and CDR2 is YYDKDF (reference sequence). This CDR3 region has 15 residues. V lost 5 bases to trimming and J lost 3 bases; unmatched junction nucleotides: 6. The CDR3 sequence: CATSYWGQVNQPQHF. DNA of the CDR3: TGTGCCACCAGCTATTGGGGACAGGTCAATCAGCCCCAGCATTTT. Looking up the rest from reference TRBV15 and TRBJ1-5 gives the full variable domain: DAMVIQNPRYQVTQFGKPVTLSCSQTLNHNVMYWYQQKSSQAPKLLFHYYDKDFNNEADTPDNFQSRRPNTSFCFLDIRSPGLGDTAMYLCATSYWGQVNQPQHFGDGTRLSIL.

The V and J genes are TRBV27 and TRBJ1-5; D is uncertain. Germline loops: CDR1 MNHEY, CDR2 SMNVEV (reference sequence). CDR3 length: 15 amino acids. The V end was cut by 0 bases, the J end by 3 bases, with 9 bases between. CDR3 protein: CASSLSLGFNQPQHF. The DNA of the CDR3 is TGTGCCAGCAGTTTATCTCTAGGTTTCAATCAGCCCCAGCATTTT.

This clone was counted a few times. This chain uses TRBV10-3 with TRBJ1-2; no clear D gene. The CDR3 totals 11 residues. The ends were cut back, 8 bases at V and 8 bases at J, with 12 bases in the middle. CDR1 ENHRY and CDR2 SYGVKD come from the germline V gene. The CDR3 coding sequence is TGTGCCATCCTGGGGAGGGAAGGCTACACCTTC. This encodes CAILGREGYTF.

CDR3 sequence (DNA): TGTGCCAGCACATTACAGGGGGCGCAGGTCCGGGAGCTGTTTTTT. The encoded protein is CASTLQGAQVRELFF. The chain carries TRBV2 and TRBJ2-2, with 9 bases identical to TRBD1. The CDR3 has 15 amino acids. CDR1 SNHLY and CDR2 FYNNEI come from the germline V gene. The J segment lost 9 bases and the V segment lost 7 bases, leaving 12 bases of the junction unmatched.

This chain's CDR3 is CASSSDSGSSYNEQFF. In nucleotides, the CDR3 is TGTGCCAGCAGCTCAGATAGCGGTAGCTCCTACAATGAGCAGTTCTTC. The rearrangement joins TRBV7-2 to TRBJ2-1; possible D gene TRBD2, 6 bases. Deletions cut 4 bases from V and 0 bases from J, with 13 bases between. Germline CDR1 and CDR2: SGHTA and FQGNSA. The CDR3 is 16 residues long.

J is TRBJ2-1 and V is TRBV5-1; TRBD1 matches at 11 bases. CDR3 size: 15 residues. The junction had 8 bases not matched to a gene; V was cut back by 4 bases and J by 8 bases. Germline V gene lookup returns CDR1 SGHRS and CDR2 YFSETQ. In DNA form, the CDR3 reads TGCGCCAGCAGCGTGGGGACAGGGGGATTGGATGAGCAGTTCTTC. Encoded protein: CASSVGTGGLDEQFF.

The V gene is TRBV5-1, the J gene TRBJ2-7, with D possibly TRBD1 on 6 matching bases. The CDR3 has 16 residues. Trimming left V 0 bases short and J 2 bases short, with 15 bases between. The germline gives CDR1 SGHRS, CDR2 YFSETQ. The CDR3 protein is CASSLVSGEPTYEQYF. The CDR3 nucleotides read TGCGCCAGCAGCTTGGTGTCAGGGGAGCCCACCTACGAGCAGTACTTC.

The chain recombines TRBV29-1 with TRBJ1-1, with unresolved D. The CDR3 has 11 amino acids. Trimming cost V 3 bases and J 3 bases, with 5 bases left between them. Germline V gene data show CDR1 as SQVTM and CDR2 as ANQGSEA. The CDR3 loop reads CSVDSDTEAFF. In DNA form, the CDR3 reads TGCAGCGTTGACTCGGACACTGAAGCTTTCTTT.

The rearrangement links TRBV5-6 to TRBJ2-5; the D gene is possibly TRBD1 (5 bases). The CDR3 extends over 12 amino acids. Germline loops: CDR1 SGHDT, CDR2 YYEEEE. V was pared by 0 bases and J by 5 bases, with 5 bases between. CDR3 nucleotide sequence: TGTGCCAGCAGCTTGGAGGGGGAGACCCAGTACTTC. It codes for CASSLEGETQYF. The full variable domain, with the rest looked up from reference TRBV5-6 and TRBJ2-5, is DAGVTQSPTHLIKTRGQQVTLRCSPKSGHDTVSWYQQALGQGPQFIFQYYEEEERQRGNFPDRFSGHQFPNYSSELNVNALLLGDSALYLCASSLEGETQYFGPGTRLLVL.